These T cell receptor beta chains were read from a single sample in a study of beta chain features in type 1 diabetes. The protocol was immunoSEQ multiplex PCR, while the TCRdb copy is restricted to in-frame clones and leaves out a portion. The table has more than 150,000 clones, around 13% seen once. The sequenced sample was central memory CD4+ T cells from blood. Every receptor here comes from a woman aged 18 to 35 in good health. Each CDR3 is given without its conserved first and last residue. Clone size, where shown, is once, few, many, or a class for clones that have expanded.

ASSSSGTGIGSGANVLT	.	TRBV19	TRBJ2-6
ASSLLQSRSGSSYNEQF	few	TRBV5-1	TRBJ2-1
ASSTDRASYEQY	.	TRBV6-1	TRBJ2-7
SVTLIQGSTGELF	.	TRBV29-1	TRBJ2-2
ASTRDTGATEAF	.	TRBV28	TRBJ1-1
ASGKDRGGNYGYT	few	TRBV2	TRBJ1-2
ASRRDRGWEEQF	many	TRBV19	TRBJ2-1
ASSLAQGGFYGYT	few	TRBV7-9	TRBJ1-2
ASSVMGAEQY	.	TRBV2	TRBJ2-7
ASSKRETNYEQY	.	TRBV6-1	TRBJ2-7
ASSVEAQGGNTEAF	.	TRBV9	TRBJ1-1
ASSPIQGFRTDTQY	few	TRBV28	TRBJ2-3